This TCR beta chain was obtained from a study of shared clonotypes between healthy human individuals. Study conclusions and caveats: Across subsets, estimated richness was generally greater for naive than for memory populations. Sharing across a handful of donors was seen in roughly 5% of naive CD4 clonotypes.

Researchers ran the assay at a deep level. The material for each subset, its genomic DNA, was split evenly across several immunoSEQ plates. Only in-frame clones appear in the TCRdb table, and some are missing; sequencing was by immunoSEQ multiplex PCR. The repertoire holds millions of clones, with just over 90% as singletons. As to this clone: The antigen remains unidentified.

The CDR3 has 14 amino acids. V was trimmed by 7 bases and J by 4 bases, leaving 17 bases between them. Germline CDR1 is SGDLS and CDR2 is YYNGEE. The naive CD8 population came from CD45RO-negative cells selected for CCR7, without terminally differentiated effector memory CD45RA+ cells. The receptor comes from a man between 18 and 29 years old in good health. Some clones in this sample may be carry-over from other donors' samples. This chain connects TRBV9 to TRBJ1-2; D is unclear. Sequenced input: naive CD8+ T cells from PBMCs. For the CDR3, the DNA is TGTGCCAGCTCCCCCGGGAAGCTATCCTATGGCTACACCTTC. Translating gives CASSPGKLSYGYTF.